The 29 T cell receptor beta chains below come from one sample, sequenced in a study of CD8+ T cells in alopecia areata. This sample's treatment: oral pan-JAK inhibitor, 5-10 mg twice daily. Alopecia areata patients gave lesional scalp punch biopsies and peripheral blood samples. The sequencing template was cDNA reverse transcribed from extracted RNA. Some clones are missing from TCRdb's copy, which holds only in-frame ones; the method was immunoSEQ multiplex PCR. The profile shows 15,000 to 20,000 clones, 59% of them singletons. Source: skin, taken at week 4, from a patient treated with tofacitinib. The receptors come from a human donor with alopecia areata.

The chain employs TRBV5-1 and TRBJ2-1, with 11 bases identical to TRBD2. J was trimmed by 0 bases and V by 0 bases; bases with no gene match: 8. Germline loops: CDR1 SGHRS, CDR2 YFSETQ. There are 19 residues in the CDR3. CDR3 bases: TGCGCCAGCAGCTTGGGACTAGCGGGGACCTCCCGCTCCTACAATGAGCAGTTCTTC. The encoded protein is CASSLGLAGTSRSYNEQFF.

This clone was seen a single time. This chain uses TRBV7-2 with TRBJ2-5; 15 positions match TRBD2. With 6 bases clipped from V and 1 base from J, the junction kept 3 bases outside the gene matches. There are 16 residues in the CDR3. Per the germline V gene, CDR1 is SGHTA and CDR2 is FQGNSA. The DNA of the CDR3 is TGTGCCAGCAGTCCGGGACTAGCGGGGGGCCAAGAGACCCAGTACTTC. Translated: CASSPGLAGGQETQYF. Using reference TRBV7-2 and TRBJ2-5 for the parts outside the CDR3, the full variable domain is GAGVSQSPSNKVTEKGKDVELRCDPISGHTALYWYRQSLGQGLEFLIYFQGNSAPDKSGLPSDRFSAERTGGSVSTLTIQRTQQEDSAVYLCASSPGLAGGQETQYFGPGTRLLVL.

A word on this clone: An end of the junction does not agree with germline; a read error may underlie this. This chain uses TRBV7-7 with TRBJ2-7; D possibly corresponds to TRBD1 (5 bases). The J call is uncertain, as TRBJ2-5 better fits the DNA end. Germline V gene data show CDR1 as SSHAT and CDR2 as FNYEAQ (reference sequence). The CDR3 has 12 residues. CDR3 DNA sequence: TGTGCTAGCAGCAACCAGGGAGAGACCCAGTACTTC. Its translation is CASSNQGETQYF.

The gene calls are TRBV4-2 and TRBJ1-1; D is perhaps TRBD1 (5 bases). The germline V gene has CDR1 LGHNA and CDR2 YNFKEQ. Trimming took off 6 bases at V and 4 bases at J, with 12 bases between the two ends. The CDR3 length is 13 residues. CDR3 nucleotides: TGTGCCAGCAGGACAGCTTTTACCACTGAAGCTTTCTTT. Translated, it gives CASRTAFTTEAFF.

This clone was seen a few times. The CDR3 nucleotides read TGTGCCAGCAGCTTAGCAGCGAACACCGGGGAGCTGTTTTTT. Its translation: CASSLAANTGELFF. The chain couples TRBV7-9 to TRBJ2-2; D unresolved. CDR1 and CDR2 (germline): SEHNR, FQNEAQ (reference sequence). The length of the CDR3 is 14 residues. Trimming took 0 bases from V and 0 from J, leaving 2 bases between them.

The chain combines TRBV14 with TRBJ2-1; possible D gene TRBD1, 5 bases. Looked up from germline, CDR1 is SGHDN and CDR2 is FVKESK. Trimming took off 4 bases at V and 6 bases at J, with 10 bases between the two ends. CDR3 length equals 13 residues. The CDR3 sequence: CASSRRRVNEQFF. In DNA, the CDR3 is TGTGCCAGCAGCCGGCGCAGGGTCAATGAGCAGTTCTTC.

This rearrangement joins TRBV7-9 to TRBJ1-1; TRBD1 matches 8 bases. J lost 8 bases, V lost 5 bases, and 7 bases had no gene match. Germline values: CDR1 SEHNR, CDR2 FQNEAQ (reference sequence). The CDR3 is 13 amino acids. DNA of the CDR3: TGTGCCAGCAGCCCCCCGGGGGACAGGGAAGCTTTCTTT. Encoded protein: CASSPPGDREAFF.

CDR3: CASSLFAGTDYNSPLHF. The CDR3 DNA is TGTGCCAGCAGTTTATTTGCCGGGACAGACTATAATTCACCCCTCCACTTT. J is TRBJ1-6 and V is TRBV28; 7 nucleotides agree with TRBD1. V was pared by 1 base and J by 3 bases, with 6 bases of the junction left unmatched. The CDR3 loop spans 17 amino acids. Germline-derived CDR1 and CDR2 are MDHEN and SYDVKM.

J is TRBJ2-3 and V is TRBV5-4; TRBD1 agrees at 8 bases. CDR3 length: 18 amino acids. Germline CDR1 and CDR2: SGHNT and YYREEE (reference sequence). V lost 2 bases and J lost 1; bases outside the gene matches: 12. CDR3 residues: CASSFGAYGGQGTDTQYF. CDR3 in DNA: TGTGCCAGCAGCTTTGGGGCTTACGGGGGACAGGGCACAGATACGCAGTATTTT.

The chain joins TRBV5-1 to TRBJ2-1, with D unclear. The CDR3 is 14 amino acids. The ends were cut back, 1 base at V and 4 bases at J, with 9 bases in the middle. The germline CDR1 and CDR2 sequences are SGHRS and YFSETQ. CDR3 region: CASSLSGSYNEQFF. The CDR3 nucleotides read TGCGCCAGCAGCTTGAGTGGAAGTTACAATGAGCAGTTCTTC.

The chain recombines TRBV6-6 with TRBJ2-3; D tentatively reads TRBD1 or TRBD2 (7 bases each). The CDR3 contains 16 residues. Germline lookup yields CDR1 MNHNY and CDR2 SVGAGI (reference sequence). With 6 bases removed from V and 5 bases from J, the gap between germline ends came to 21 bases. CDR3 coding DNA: TGTGCCAGCAGCCCTTCCTCCACAGGGGAGGGAGATACGCAGTATTTT. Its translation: CASSPSSTGEGDTQYF.

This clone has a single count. The CDR3 reads CASSSSYEQYF. In DNA form, the CDR3 reads TGTGCCAGCAGCTCCTCCTACGAGCAGTACTTC. The chain employs TRBV5-6 and TRBJ2-7; D call uncertain. The germline V gene encodes CDR1 SGHDT and CDR2 YYEEEE. The CDR3 sequence is 11 residues long. The V end lost 3 bases, the J end lost 0 bases, and 1 base lay between the germline ends.

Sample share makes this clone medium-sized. CDR3 nucleotide sequence: TGTGCCAGCAGCCCGCAGGGGATTAATGAAAAACTGTTTTTT. Its translation is CASSPQGINEKLFF. The chain recombines TRBV7-2 with TRBJ1-4; a weak D match, TRBD1 (6 bases). The CDR3 loop spans 14 amino acids. Germline CDR1 is SGHTA and CDR2 is FQGNSA. V lost 5 bases and J 4 bases, leaving 11 bases between the germline ends.

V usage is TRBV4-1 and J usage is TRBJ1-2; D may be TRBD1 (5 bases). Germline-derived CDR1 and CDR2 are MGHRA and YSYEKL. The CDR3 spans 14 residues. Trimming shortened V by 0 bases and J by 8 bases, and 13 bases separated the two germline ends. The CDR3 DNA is TGCGCCAGCAGCCAAGATGCCCACCGGGGGGGCTACACCTTC. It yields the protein CASSQDAHRGGYTF.

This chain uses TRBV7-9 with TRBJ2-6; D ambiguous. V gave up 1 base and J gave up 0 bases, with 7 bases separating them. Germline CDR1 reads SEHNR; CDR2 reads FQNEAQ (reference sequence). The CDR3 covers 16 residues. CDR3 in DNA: TGTGCCAGCAGCTTAGGTGTTTACTCTGGGGCCAACGTCCTGACTTTC. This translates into CASSLGVYSGANVLTF.

The chain's CDR3 is CASSSGTHSQGNIQYF. CDR3 nucleotide sequence: TGTGCCAGCAGCTCAGGGACACACAGCCAAGGGAACATTCAGTACTTC. The rearrangement joins TRBV5-4 to TRBJ2-4; tentatively, D is TRBD1 (6 bases). CDR3 length: 16 amino acids. V was trimmed by 3 bases and J by 7 bases, leaving 20 bases between them. Germline lookup yields CDR1 SGHNT and CDR2 YYREEE (reference sequence).

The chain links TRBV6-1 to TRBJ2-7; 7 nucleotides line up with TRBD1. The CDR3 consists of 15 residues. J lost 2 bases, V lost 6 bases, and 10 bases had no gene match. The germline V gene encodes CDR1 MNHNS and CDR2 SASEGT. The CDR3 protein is CASRPLPGQTYEQYF. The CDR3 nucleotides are TGTGCCAGCAGACCACTACCGGGACAGACCTACGAGCAGTACTTC.

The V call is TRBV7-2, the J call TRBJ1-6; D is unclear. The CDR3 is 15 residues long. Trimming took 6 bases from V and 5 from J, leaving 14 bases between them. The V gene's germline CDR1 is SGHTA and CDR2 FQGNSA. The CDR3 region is CASSPKAGDNSPLHF. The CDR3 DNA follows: TGTGCCAGCAGTCCGAAGGCGGGAGATAATTCACCCCTCCACTTT.

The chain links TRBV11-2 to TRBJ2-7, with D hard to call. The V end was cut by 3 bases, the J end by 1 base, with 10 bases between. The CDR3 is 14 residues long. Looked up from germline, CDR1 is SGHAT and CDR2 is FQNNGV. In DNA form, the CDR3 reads TGTGCCAGCAGCTTTAATTCAGGTTCCTACGAGCAGTACTTC. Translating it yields CASSFNSGSYEQYF.

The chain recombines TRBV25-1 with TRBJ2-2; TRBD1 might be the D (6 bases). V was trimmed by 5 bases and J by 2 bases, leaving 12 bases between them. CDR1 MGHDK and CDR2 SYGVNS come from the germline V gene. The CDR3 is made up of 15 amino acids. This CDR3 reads CASSNRVLNTGELFF. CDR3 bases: TGTGCCAGCAGTAACAGGGTCCTTAACACCGGGGAGCTGTTTTTT.

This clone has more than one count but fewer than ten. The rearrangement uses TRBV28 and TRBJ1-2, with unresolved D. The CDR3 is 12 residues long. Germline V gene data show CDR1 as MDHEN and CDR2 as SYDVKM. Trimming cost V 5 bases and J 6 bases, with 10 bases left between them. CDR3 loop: CASSPGKDGYTF. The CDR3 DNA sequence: TGTGCCAGCAGTCCGGGGAAGGATGGCTACACCTTC.

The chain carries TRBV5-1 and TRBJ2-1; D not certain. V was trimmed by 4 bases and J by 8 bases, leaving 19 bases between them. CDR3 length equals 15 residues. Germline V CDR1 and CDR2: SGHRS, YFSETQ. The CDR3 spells CASSHPYSRADEQFF. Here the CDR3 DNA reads TGCGCCAGCAGCCACCCCTACAGTCGGGCGGATGAGCAGTTCTTC.

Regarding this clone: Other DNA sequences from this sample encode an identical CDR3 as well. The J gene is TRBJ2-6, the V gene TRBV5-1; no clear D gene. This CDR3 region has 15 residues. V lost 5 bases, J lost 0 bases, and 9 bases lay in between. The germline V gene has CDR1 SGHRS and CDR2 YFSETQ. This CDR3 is CASSQDSSGANVLTF. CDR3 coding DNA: TGCGCCAGCAGTCAGGATAGCTCTGGGGCCAACGTCCTGACTTTC. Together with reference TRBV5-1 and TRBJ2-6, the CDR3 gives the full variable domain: KAGVTQTPRYLIKTRGQQVTLSCSPISGHRSVSWYQQTPGQGLQFLFEYFSETQRNKGNFPGRFSGRQFSNSRSEMNVSTLELGDSALYLCASSQDSSGANVLTFGAGSRLTVL.

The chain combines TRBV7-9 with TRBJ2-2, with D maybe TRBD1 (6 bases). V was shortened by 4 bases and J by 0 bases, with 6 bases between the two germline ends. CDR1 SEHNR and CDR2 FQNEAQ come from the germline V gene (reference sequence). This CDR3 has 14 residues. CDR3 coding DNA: TGTGCCAGCAGCTGGGACACGAACACCGGGGAGCTGTTTTTT. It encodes CASSWDTNTGELFF.

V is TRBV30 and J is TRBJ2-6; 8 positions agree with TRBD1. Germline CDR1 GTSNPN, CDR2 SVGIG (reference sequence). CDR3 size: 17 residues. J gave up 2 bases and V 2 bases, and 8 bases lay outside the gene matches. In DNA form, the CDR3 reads TGTGCCTGGAGTACGGACAGGGTTCGAACTGGGGCCAACGTCCTGACTTTC. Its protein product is CAWSTDRVRTGANVLTF.

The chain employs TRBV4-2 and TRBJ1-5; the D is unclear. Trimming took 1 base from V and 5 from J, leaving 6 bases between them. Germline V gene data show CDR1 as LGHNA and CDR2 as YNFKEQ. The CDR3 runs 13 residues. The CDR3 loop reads CASSQATHQPQHF. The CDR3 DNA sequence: TGTGCCAGCAGCCAAGCGACCCATCAGCCCCAGCATTTT.

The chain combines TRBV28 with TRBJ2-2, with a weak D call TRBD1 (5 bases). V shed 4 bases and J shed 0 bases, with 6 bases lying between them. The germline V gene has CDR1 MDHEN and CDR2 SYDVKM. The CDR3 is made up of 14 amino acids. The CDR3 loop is CASSWTSNTGELFF. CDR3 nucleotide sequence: TGTGCCAGCAGTTGGACATCGAACACCGGGGAGCTGTTTTTT.

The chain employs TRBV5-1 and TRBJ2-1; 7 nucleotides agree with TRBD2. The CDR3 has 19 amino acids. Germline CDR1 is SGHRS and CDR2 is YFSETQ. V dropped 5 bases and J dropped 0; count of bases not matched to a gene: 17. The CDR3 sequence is CASSLDGGRSWSSYNEQFF. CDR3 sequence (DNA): TGCGCCAGCAGTCTGGACGGGGGGAGGTCTTGGAGCTCCTACAATGAGCAGTTCTTC.

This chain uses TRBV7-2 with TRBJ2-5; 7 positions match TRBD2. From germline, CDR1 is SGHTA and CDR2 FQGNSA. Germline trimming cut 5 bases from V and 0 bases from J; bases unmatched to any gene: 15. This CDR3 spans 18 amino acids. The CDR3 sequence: CASSPNTLAERYQETQYF. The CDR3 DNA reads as TGTGCCAGCAGCCCCAATACCCTAGCGGAGAGGTACCAAGAGACCCAGTACTTC.